The 22 T cell receptor beta chains below all came from one sample that was sequenced in a study of blood T cell repertoires in COVID-19. This table comes from immunoSEQ multiplex PCR, and its TCRdb copy is limited to in-frame clones, with some not included. The sample consists of about 180,000 clones, 90% of them appearing once. Sequenced sample: peripheral blood. Receptor source: a man aged 50 to 60 with acute or convalescent COVID-19.

The rearrangement links TRBV5-5 to TRBJ1-5; unclear D gene. CDR1 and CDR2 (germline): SGHKS, YYEKEE (reference sequence). V was clipped by 0 bases and J by 0 bases, with 7 bases between them. This CDR3 spans 15 amino acids. The CDR3 sequence: CASSLGLYSNQPQHF. For the CDR3, the DNA is TGTGCCAGCAGCTTGGGACTGTATAGCAATCAGCCCCAGCATTTT.

This chain connects TRBV5-1 to TRBJ1-1; TRBD1 matches at 9 bases. Germline-derived CDR1 and CDR2 are SGHRS and YFSETQ. The trim removed 4 bases at V and 1 base at J, leaving 5 bases unmatched. CDR3 length: 15 residues. The CDR3 bases are TGCGCCAGCAGCGTGGACAGGGGCCCGAACACTGAAGCTTTCTTT. It yields the protein CASSVDRGPNTEAFF.

This clone is a singleton in its sample. This rearrangement joins TRBV24-1 to TRBJ1-2; no firm D call. Germline-derived CDR1 and CDR2 are KGHDR and SFDVKD. The CDR3 runs 14 residues. Deletions cut 3 bases from V and 6 bases from J, with 13 bases between. The CDR3 loop reads CATSDVGREHGYTF. The CDR3 DNA reads as TGTGCCACCAGTGATGTGGGGAGGGAACATGGCTACACCTTC.

The CDR3 DNA reads TGTGCCAGCAGTGACCCCGGGTCTGGAAACACCATATATTTT. This encodes CASSDPGSGNTIYF. The chain couples TRBV6-1 to TRBJ1-3; D gene ambiguous. This CDR3 spans 14 amino acids. Trimming left V 3 bases short and J 1 base short, with 7 bases between. Germline lookup yields CDR1 MNHNS and CDR2 SASEGT.

This clone was seen a few times. The rearrangement joins TRBV2 to TRBJ1-3; 8 nucleotides match TRBD1. V shed 6 bases, J shed 3 bases, and the junction held 7 bases outside the gene matches. The V gene's germline CDR1 is SNHLY and CDR2 FYNNEI. This CDR3 comprises 15 residues. The DNA for the CDR3 is TGTGCCAGCAGGACCGGACAGGGACGTGGAAACACCATATATTTT. Encoded protein: CASRTGQGRGNTIYF.

The V gene is TRBV6-5, the J gene TRBJ1-2; D is unresolved. Germline V gives CDR1 MNHEY, CDR2 SVGAGI. The CDR3 is made up of 15 amino acids. V gave up 0 bases and J gave up 3 bases, with 11 bases separating them. CDR3 protein: CASSYSMNGDYGYTF. The CDR3 DNA reads as TGTGCCAGCAGTTACTCGATGAACGGAGACTATGGCTACACCTTC.

The chain couples TRBV11-2 to TRBJ2-7; TRBD2 aligns across 9 bases. The CDR3 is made up of 15 amino acids. Germline trimming cut 6 bases from V and 3 bases from J; bases unmatched to any gene: 9. Germline CDR1 is SGHAT and CDR2 is FQNNGV. The CDR3 region has the DNA TGTGCCAGCAGAAAGGCGGGAGGGCGCCGCTACGAGCAGTACTTC. Amino acid sequence: CASRKAGGRRYEQYF. Combining the CDR3 with reference TRBV11-2 and TRBJ2-7 gives the whole variable domain EAGVAQSPRYKIIEKRQSVAFWCNPISGHATLYWYQQILGQGPKLLIQFQNNGVVDDSQLPKDRFSAERLKGVDSTLKIQPAKLEDSAVYLCASRKAGGRRYEQYFGPGTRLTVT.

The rearrangement links TRBV4-2 to TRBJ2-2; D not certain. Trimming pared 0 bases from V and 9 bases from J, leaving 11 bases between. The CDR3 is 14 amino acids. Germline-derived CDR1 and CDR2 are LGHNA and YNFKEQ. The CDR3 is CASSQDLIGRELFF. In DNA form, the CDR3 reads TGTGCCAGCAGCCAAGATCTTATTGGCAGGGAGCTGTTTTTT.

The gene calls are TRBV19 and TRBJ1-5; no definite D call. The CDR3 is made up of 14 amino acids. Deletions cut 10 bases from V and 4 bases from J, with 17 bases between. Germline V lookup: CDR1 LNHDA, CDR2 SQIVND (reference sequence). This chain's CDR3 is CAISWAGENQPQHF. In nucleotides, the CDR3 is TGTGCCATCTCTTGGGCAGGCGAAAATCAGCCCCAGCATTTT.

The chain is built from TRBV21-1 and TRBJ2-3; the D call in the table, TRBD2, was not verified against the DNA. TRBV21-1 is classified as a pseudogene. The CDR3 runs to 13 residues. CDR3 protein: CASRLGGPDTQYF. As DNA, the CDR3 is TGTGCCAGCAGGCTTGGAGGCCCAGATACGCAGTATTTT.

The rearrangement joins TRBV11-2 to TRBJ1-2; D may be TRBD1 (6 bases). CDR1 is SGHAT and CDR2 is FQNNGV in the germline V gene. Trimming removed 1 base at V and 8 bases at J, with 14 bases between. The CDR3 loop spans 14 amino acids. Here the CDR3 reads CASSLGTALMGYTF. The CDR3 DNA reads TGTGCCAGCAGCTTAGGGACAGCGCTGATGGGCTACACCTTC.

The rearrangement joins TRBV29-1 to TRBJ2-1; 7 bases map to TRBD1. V was pared by 4 bases and J by 9 bases, with 6 bases of the junction left unmatched. Germline lookup yields CDR1 SQVTM and CDR2 ANQGSEA. The CDR3 has 12 amino acids. CDR3 in amino acids: CSVGQGGGEQFF. The CDR3 nucleotides are TGCAGCGTTGGACAGGGCGGAGGTGAGCAGTTCTTC.

This clone was seen once. V usage is TRBV29-1 and J usage is TRBJ2-7, with 9 bases that match TRBD1. Germline CDR1 SQVTM, CDR2 ANQGSEA. The CDR3 sequence is 13 residues long. After removal of 3 bases from V and 3 bases from J, the junction contained 3 bases not matched to a gene. The CDR3 DNA reads TGCAGCGTTGATGGGGACAGGGACTACGAGCAGTACTTC. Protein sequence: CSVDGDRDYEQYF.

The chain employs TRBV5-4 and TRBJ2-7; D unclear. V lost 2 bases and J 6 bases, leaving 12 bases between the germline ends. The CDR3 has 13 amino acids. Per germline, CDR1 SGHNT and CDR2 YYREEE (reference sequence). The CDR3 reads CASSFGAASEQYV. CDR3 DNA sequence: TGTGCCAGCAGCTTTGGTGCGGCCTCCGAGCAGTACGTC.

The V call is TRBV5-6, the J call TRBJ2-5; 7 bases fit TRBD2. The CDR3 consists of 14 residues. Looked up from germline, CDR1 is SGHDT and CDR2 is YYEEEE. V shed 4 bases and J 5 bases; nucleotides not matched to a gene: 8. As DNA, the CDR3 is TGTGCCAGCAGCGCGGGACTACCTAGCGAGACCCAGTACTTC. As protein: CASSAGLPSETQYF.

This CDR3 reads CASSKGQGEYGYTF. In DNA form, the CDR3 reads TGTGCCAGCAGCAAGGGACAGGGAGAATATGGCTACACCTTC. The rearrangement joins TRBV21-1 to TRBJ1-2; whether TRBD1, the table's D call, matches the DNA was not checked. TRBV21-1 has pseudogene status. The CDR3 has 14 amino acids.

V usage is TRBV6-1 and J usage is TRBJ2-2; TRBD1 is a possible D gene (5 bases). CDR3 size: 16 residues. Germline CDR1 and CDR2: MNHNS and SASEGT. Trimming removed 1 base from V and 3 bases from J, with 12 bases in between. The CDR3 loop is CASSEVRGGDTGELFF. In nucleotides, the CDR3 is TGTGCCAGCAGTGAAGTTAGGGGTGGCGACACCGGGGAGCTGTTTTTT.

The chain couples TRBV13 to TRBJ2-1; no clear D. Per the germline V gene, CDR1 is PRHDT and CDR2 is FYEKMQ (reference sequence). V shed 2 bases and J shed 1 base, with 9 bases lying between them. The CDR3 has 15 amino acids. This chain's CDR3 is CASSLTADSYNEQFF. In DNA form, the CDR3 reads TGTGCCAGCAGCTTAACGGCGGATTCCTACAATGAGCAGTTCTTC.

The chain has TRBV6-6 and TRBJ1-5; D not resolved. From germline, CDR1 is MNHNY and CDR2 SVGAGI (reference sequence). The V end was cut by 5 bases, the J end by 2 bases, with 10 bases between. The CDR3 consists of 14 residues. CDR3 bases: TGTGCCAGCAGTAGGGAGGGAGGCAATCAGCCCCAGCATTTT. Translated: CASSREGGNQPQHF.

This sequence joins TRBV7-9 and TRBJ2-5, with D possibly matching TRBD2 (6 bases). CDR3 size: 13 residues. Germline V gene sequence: CDR1 SEHNR, CDR2 FQNEAQ (reference sequence). V was clipped by 6 bases and J by 3 bases, with 11 bases between them. The CDR3 is CASSSGGEETQYF. For the CDR3, the DNA is TGTGCCAGCAGTTCTGGAGGGGAAGAGACCCAGTACTTC.

The rearrangement links TRBV15 to TRBJ2-4, with D perhaps matching TRBD2 (7 bases). Germline CDR1 and CDR2: LNHNV and YYDKDF (reference sequence). The CDR3 is 19 residues long. With 4 bases removed from V and 2 bases from J, the gap between germline ends came to 24 bases. As DNA, the CDR3 is TGTGCCACCAGCACCTCACGGGGGGCAGGGCAAGGGTCCAAAAACATTCAGTACTTC. Translation gives CATSTSRGAGQGSKNIQYF. The full variable domain, its missing parts supplied by reference TRBV15 and TRBJ2-4, is DAMVIQNPRYQVTQFGKPVTLSCSQTLNHNVMYWYQQKSSQAPKLLFHYYDKDFNNEADTPDNFQSRRPNTSFCFLDIRSPGLGDTAMYLCATSTSRGAGQGSKNIQYFGAGTRLSVL.

The CDR3 protein is CASSYSTPVYEQYF. CDR3 nucleotide sequence: TGTGCCAGCAGTTACTCGACTCCAGTCTACGAGCAGTACTTC. The rearrangement uses TRBV6-5 and TRBJ2-7; no firm D call. Germline loops: CDR1 MNHEY, CDR2 SVGAGI. CDR3 length: 14 amino acids. Trimming stripped 0 bases from V and 3 bases from J, with 9 bases between.